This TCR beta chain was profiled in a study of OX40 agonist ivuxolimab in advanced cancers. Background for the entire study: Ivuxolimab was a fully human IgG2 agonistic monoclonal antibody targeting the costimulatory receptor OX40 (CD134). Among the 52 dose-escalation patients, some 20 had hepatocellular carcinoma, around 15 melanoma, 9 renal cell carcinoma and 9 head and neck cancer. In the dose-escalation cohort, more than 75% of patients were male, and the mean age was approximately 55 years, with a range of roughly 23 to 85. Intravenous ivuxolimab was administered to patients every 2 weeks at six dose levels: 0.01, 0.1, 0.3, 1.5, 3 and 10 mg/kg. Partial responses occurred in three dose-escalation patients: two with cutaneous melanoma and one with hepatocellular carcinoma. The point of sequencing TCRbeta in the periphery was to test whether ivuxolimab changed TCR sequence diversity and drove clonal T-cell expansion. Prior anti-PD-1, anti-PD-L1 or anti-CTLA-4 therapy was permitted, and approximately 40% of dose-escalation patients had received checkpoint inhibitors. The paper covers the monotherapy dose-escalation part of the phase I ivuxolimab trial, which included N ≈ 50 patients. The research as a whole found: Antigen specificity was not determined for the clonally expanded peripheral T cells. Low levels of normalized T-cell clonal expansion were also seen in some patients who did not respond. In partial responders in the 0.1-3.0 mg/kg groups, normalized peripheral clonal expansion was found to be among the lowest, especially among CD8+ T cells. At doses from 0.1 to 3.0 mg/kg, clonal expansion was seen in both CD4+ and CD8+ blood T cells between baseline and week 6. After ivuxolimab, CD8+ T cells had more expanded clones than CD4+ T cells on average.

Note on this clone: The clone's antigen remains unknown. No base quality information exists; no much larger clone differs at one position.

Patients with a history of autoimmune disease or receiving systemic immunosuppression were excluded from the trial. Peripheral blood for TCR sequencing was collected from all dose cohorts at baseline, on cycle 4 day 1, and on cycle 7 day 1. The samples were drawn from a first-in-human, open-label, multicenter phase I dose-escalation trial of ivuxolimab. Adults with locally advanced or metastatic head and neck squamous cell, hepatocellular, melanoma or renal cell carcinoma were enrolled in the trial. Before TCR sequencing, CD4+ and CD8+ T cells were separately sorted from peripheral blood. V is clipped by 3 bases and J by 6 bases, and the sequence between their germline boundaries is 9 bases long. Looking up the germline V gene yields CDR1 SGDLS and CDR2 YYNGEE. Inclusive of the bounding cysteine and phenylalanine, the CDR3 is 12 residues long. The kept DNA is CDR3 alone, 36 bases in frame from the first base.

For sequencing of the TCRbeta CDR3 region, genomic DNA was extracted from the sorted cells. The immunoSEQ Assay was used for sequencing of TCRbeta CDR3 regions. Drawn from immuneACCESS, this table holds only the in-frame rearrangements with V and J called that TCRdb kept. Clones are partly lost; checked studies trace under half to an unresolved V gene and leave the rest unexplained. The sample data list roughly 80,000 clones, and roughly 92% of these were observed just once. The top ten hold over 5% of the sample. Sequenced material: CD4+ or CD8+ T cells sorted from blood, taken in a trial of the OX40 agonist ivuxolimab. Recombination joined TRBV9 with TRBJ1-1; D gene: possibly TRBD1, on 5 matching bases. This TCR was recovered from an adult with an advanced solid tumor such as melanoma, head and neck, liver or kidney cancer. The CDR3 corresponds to CASSADSSEAFF. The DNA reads TGTGCCAGCAGCGCAGACAGTTCTGAAGCTTTCTTT.